Following are 29 T cell receptor beta chains from one sample sequenced in a study of T cell repertoires in cytomegalovirus infection. TCRdb itself ran the reads through MiXCR, one entry per CDR3 protein. The data contain 60,000 to 75,000 distinct CDR3 sequences, 3.5% to 4% of them singletons. The material sequenced was PBMCs. The receptor source for this set is a human donor in good health (CMV status not recorded). Some clones in this sample may be carry-over from other donors' samples.

This clonotype was counted ten times or more. The rearrangement uses TRBV5-6 and TRBJ2-3, with 13 positions matching TRBD2. The V gene's germline CDR1 is SGHDT and CDR2 YYEEEE. The CDR3 sequence is 17 residues long. The J segment lost 1 base and the V segment lost 2 bases, leaving 4 bases of the junction unmatched. CDR3: CASSFTGLAGRTDTQYF. CDR3 DNA sequence: TGTGCCAGCAGCTTCACGGGACTAGCGGGACGCACAGATACGCAGTATTTT.

This clonotype was observed at least ten times. This rearrangement joins TRBV28 to TRBJ1-2; D ambiguous. Germline V gene data show CDR1 as MDHEN and CDR2 as SYDVKM. This CDR3 comprises 13 residues. Trimming took 3 bases from V and 4 from J, leaving 9 bases between them. CDR3 in amino acids: CASSFTAFYGYTF. The DNA of the CDR3 is TGTGCCAGCAGTTTCACAGCGTTCTATGGCTACACCTTC.

This clonotype was found many times. The chain combines TRBV7-2 with TRBJ1-2; maybe TRBD1 (5 bases). Germline V gives CDR1 SGHTA, CDR2 FQGNSA. This CDR3 spans 17 amino acids. V was pared by 0 bases and J by 2 bases, with 16 bases between. In DNA form, the CDR3 reads TGTGCCAGCAGCTTAGCGCCTGGGCAGGGCCGAAACTATGGCTACACCTTC. The encoded protein is CASSLAPGQGRNYGYTF.

The table lists this clonotype with many counts. The rearrangement joins TRBV7-2 to TRBJ1-6; no clear D gene. This CDR3 region has 11 residues. Germline values: CDR1 SGHTA, CDR2 FQGNSA. Trimming took off 1 base at V and 14 bases at J, with 6 bases between the two ends. CDR3 amino acids: CASSLVGTLHF. DNA for the CDR3: TGTGCCAGCAGCTTAGTCGGGACCCTCCACTTT.

This clonotype came up many times. The genes are TRBV7-4 and TRBJ2-5; 11 positions match TRBD2. The CDR3 is 14 amino acids. With V trimmed by 3 bases and J by 4 bases, 1 base remained unmatched. Germline-derived CDR1 and CDR2 are SGHVT and SQSDAQ. This chain's CDR3 is CASSFGLAGETQYF. DNA of the CDR3: TGTGCCAGCAGCTTCGGACTAGCGGGAGAGACCCAGTACTTC.

This clonotype was detected many times. The chain carries TRBV7-4 and TRBJ1-2, with D perhaps TRBD1 (5 bases). V lost 5 bases and J lost 5, with 9 bases in between. The CDR3 spans 12 residues. Germline V gene sequence: CDR1 SGHVT, CDR2 SQSDAQ. CDR3 DNA: TGTGCCAGCAGCCTACAGGATTATGGCTACACCTTC. Its protein product is CASSLQDYGYTF.

This clonotype has a count of ten or more. This chain links TRBV7-2 with TRBJ2-7; 9 bases match TRBD2. V shed 2 bases and J 2 bases; nucleotides not matched to a gene: 4. CDR1 is SGHTA and CDR2 is FQGNSA in the germline V gene. CDR3 length: 15 residues. The DNA of the CDR3 is TGTGCCAGCAGCTTACTAGCGGGATCCGCCTACGAGCAGTACTTC. It specifies CASSLLAGSAYEQYF.

Ten or more counts support this clonotype. The chain couples TRBV20-1 to TRBJ2-3, with D possibly being TRBD1 (6 bases). The germline V and J ends were trimmed by 8 bases and 2 bases, with 20 bases remaining between them. There are 15 residues in the CDR3. Per germline, CDR1 DFQATT and CDR2 SNEGSKA (reference sequence). CDR3 region: CSPKGGLEHTDTQYF. CDR3 coding DNA: TGCAGTCCCAAAGGGGGTTTGGAGCACACAGATACGCAGTATTTT.

This clonotype was picked up many times. This chain uses TRBV7-2 with TRBJ1-2, with 7 bases lining up with TRBD1. V was pared by 0 bases and J by 7 bases, with 2 bases of the junction left unmatched. This CDR3 spans 13 amino acids. The germline V gene encodes CDR1 SGHTA and CDR2 FQGNSA. The CDR3 loop is CASSLAQGGGYTF. The CDR3, as DNA: TGTGCCAGCAGCTTAGCCCAGGGGGGTGGCTACACCTTC.

This clonotype occurred many times. The CDR3: CASSSRGGRDEQYF. The CDR3 DNA follows: TGTGCCAGCAGCTCCCGGGGGGGCCGGGACGAGCAGTACTTC. The V gene is TRBV7-2, the J gene TRBJ2-7; 8 bases map to TRBD2. V was clipped by 4 bases and J by 5 bases; unmatched bases: 7. Per germline, CDR1 SGHTA and CDR2 FQGNSA. CDR3 length: 14 amino acids.

This clonotype has a count of ten or more. The rearrangement links TRBV7-2 to TRBJ2-4, with D perhaps matching TRBD1 (6 bases). This CDR3 has 14 amino acids. The germline CDR1 and CDR2 sequences are SGHTA and FQGNSA. Trimming removed 2 bases at V and 8 bases at J, with 13 bases between. Written as DNA, the CDR3 is TGTGCCAGCAGCTTACGCAGGCCAGGGGACATTCAGTACTTC. As protein: CASSLRRPGDIQYF.

At least ten counts were recorded for this clonotype. The chain employs TRBV7-2 and TRBJ2-1; 8 bases map to TRBD1. The CDR3 consists of 17 residues. CDR1 SGHTA and CDR2 FQGNSA come from the germline V gene. J was trimmed by 4 bases and V by 3 bases; bases with no gene match: 11. In DNA form, the CDR3 reads TGTGCCAGCAGCTTCCCATCCGGGACAGGATTTTACAATGAGCAGTTCTTC. Amino acid sequence: CASSFPSGTGFYNEQFF.

This clonotype was picked up many times. This chain links TRBV4-3 with TRBJ2-7; D perhaps matches TRBD2 (5 bases). CDR1 LGHNA and CDR2 YSLEER come from the germline V gene. The CDR3 has 13 amino acids. Trimming pared 2 bases from V and 7 bases from J, leaving 12 bases between. The DNA for the CDR3 is TGCGCCAGCAGCCAACGGGCCCCGGGGGAGCAGTACTTC. It encodes CASSQRAPGEQYF.

This clonotype was found many times. V and J are TRBV28 and TRBJ1-1, with unresolved D. V lost 3 bases, J lost 2 bases, and 10 bases lay in between. Germline CDR1 MDHEN, CDR2 SYDVKM. CDR3 length: 14 residues. CDR3 sequence: CASSFVSLNTEAFF. As DNA, the CDR3 is TGTGCCAGCAGTTTCGTCTCGCTCAACACTGAAGCTTTCTTT. Drawing the rest from reference TRBV28 and TRBJ1-1, the complete variable domain is DVKVTQSSRYLVKRTGEKVFLECVQDMDHENMFWYRQDPGLGLRLIYFSYDVKMKEKGDIPEGYSVSREKKERFSLILESASTNQTSMYLCASSFVSLNTEAFFGQGTRLTVV.

This clonotype was detected many times. The genes are TRBV7-9 and TRBJ1-4; D gene ambiguous. CDR1 SEHNR and CDR2 FQNEAQ come from the germline V gene (reference sequence). Trimming cost V 5 bases and J 7 bases, with 11 bases left between them. The CDR3 is 13 amino acids. The CDR3 bases are TGTGCCAGCAGCCCAGTGTTGACTGAAAAACTGTTTTTT. It yields the protein CASSPVLTEKLFF.

This clonotype has at least ten counts. This chain uses TRBV7-2 with TRBJ2-1, with 7 bases that match TRBD2. Losses at the gene ends were 1 base for V and 2 bases for J; bases not matched to a gene: 5. Germline V gives CDR1 SGHTA, CDR2 FQGNSA. The CDR3 has 16 residues. CDR3 coding DNA: TGTGCCAGCAGCTTAGAATCTAGCGGTGCCTACAATGAGCAGTTCTTC. This sequence encodes CASSLESSGAYNEQFF.

This clonotype was detected ten times or more. The chain has TRBV7-2 and TRBJ2-7; the D gene is possibly TRBD2 (5 bases). CDR3 size: 14 residues. Trimming took off 1 base at V and 4 bases at J, with 11 bases between the two ends. CDR1 and CDR2 (germline): SGHTA, FQGNSA. The CDR3 here is CASSLGSTGYEQYF. The CDR3 DNA follows: TGTGCCAGCAGCTTAGGGTCGACGGGATACGAGCAGTACTTC. The full variable domain, completed using reference TRBV7-2 and TRBJ2-7, is GAGVSQSPSNKVTEKGKDVELRCDPISGHTALYWYRQSLGQGLEFLIYFQGNSAPDKSGLPSDRFSAERTGGSVSTLTIQRTQQEDSAVYLCASSLGSTGYEQYFGPGTRLTVT.

This clonotype was seen many times. The chain recombines TRBV7-2 with TRBJ2-2, with D unclear. Deletions cut 6 bases from V and 14 bases from J, with 16 bases between. Germline V gene sequence: CDR1 SGHTA, CDR2 FQGNSA. The CDR3 runs to 12 residues. CDR3 sequence (DNA): TGTGCCAGCAGTTTTCCGTCCCCCCGACTGTTTTTT. Translation gives CASSFPSPRLFF.

This clonotype was detected ten times or more. The genes are TRBV24-1 and TRBJ2-3; 11 bases fit TRBD1. After removal of 9 bases from V and 4 bases from J, the junction contained 5 bases not matched to a gene. The CDR3 is 14 amino acids. From germline, CDR1 is KGHDR and CDR2 SFDVKD. CDR3: CATSDRGLADTQYF. The CDR3 region has the DNA TGTGCCACCTCGGACAGGGGGCTTGCAGATACGCAGTATTTT.

This clonotype was seen ten or more times. The chain couples TRBV10-3 to TRBJ2-1; D unresolved. The CDR3 runs to 15 residues. Germline CDR1 and CDR2: ENHRY and SYGVKD. V gave up 4 bases and J gave up 0 bases, with 10 bases separating them. CDR3 coding DNA: TGTGCCATCAGTGTCGCGGCTAGCTCCTACAATGAGCAGTTCTTC. It encodes CAISVAASSYNEQFF.

This clonotype has a count of ten or more. The chain has TRBV12-3 or TRBV12-4 and TRBJ2-1; 8 nucleotides match TRBD2. The CDR3 is made up of 14 amino acids. The V segment lost 3 bases and the J segment 7 bases; nucleotides outside the gene matches: 5. The CDR3 loop reads CASSFGTRYNEQFF. The DNA for the CDR3 is TGTGCCAGCAGTTTCGGGACTAGATATAATGAGCAGTTCTTC.

As concerns this clonotype: One end of the junction is discordant with germline, which a read error may explain. This chain's CDR3 is CASRPGDAFYNKQFF. CDR3 nucleotide sequence: TGTGCCAGCAGACCCGGTGATGCGTTCTACAATAAGCAGTTCTTC. The chain is built from TRBV7-2 and TRBJ2-1, with unresolved D. This CDR3 is built from 15 residues. Per germline, CDR1 SGHTA and CDR2 FQGNSA.

This clonotype was counted ten times or more. This chain joins TRBV7-2 and TRBJ2-5; no definite D call. Germline V gene sequence: CDR1 SGHTA, CDR2 FQGNSA. Trimming shortened V by 5 bases and J by 4 bases, and 17 bases separated the two germline ends. This CDR3 comprises 15 residues. The CDR3 protein is CASSQAVRLVETQYF. The DNA of the CDR3 is TGTGCCAGCAGCCAGGCGGTCCGGTTGGTAGAGACCCAGTACTTC.

There are many counts of this clonotype. The chain links TRBV7-2 to TRBJ2-3; D call uncertain. Trimming removed 5 bases at V and 4 bases at J, with 13 bases between. Germline CDR1 SGHTA, CDR2 FQGNSA. CDR3 length: 14 amino acids. The CDR3 here is CASSLMSSADTQYF. The CDR3 bases are TGTGCCAGCAGCCTAATGAGCTCGGCAGATACGCAGTATTTT.

This clonotype was observed a few times. The chain uses TRBV6-2 or TRBV6-3 and TRBJ2-7, with a weak D call TRBD2 (6 bases). This CDR3 region has 16 residues. V lost 5 bases and J lost 1, with 18 bases in between. Looked up from germline, CDR1 is MNHEY and CDR2 is SVGEGT. CDR3 DNA sequence: TGTGCCAGCAGTCCCAGGGAGGTCCACAGGTCCTACGAGCAGTACTTC. It encodes CASSPREVHRSYEQYF.

The chain is built from TRBV7-2 and TRBJ2-3, with 16 bases lining up with TRBD2. CDR1 and CDR2 (germline): SGHTA, FQGNSA. The V gene end was trimmed by 5 bases and the J gene end by 6 bases; junction bases not matched to a gene: 2. This CDR3 is 15 amino acids long. The CDR3 region has the DNA TGTGCCAGCAGCAAGGGACTAGCGGGAGGGGATACGCAGTATTTT. It encodes CASSKGLAGGDTQYF.

The CDR3: CAWKGDKNTEAFF. The CDR3 DNA follows: TGTGCCTGGAAAGGGGACAAGAACACTGAAGCTTTCTTT. This chain joins TRBV30 and TRBJ1-1, with a weak D call TRBD1 (6 bases). Trimming left V 4 bases short and J 1 base short, with 10 bases between. This CDR3 contains 13 residues. Germline CDR1 reads GTSNPN; CDR2 reads SVGIG (reference sequence). The whole variable domain, remainder taken from reference TRBV30 and TRBJ1-1, is SQTIHQWPATLVQPVGSPLSLECTVEGTSNPNLYWYRQAAGRGLQLLFYSVGIGQISSEVPQNLSASRPQDRQFILSSKKLLLSDSGFYLCAWKGDKNTEAFFGQGTRLTVV.

At least ten counts were recorded for this clonotype. The chain is built from TRBV20-1 and TRBJ1-2, with a tentative D call TRBD1 (6 bases). V lost 2 bases, J lost 6 bases, and 19 bases lay in between. The CDR3 contains 15 residues. CDR1 is DFQATT, CDR2 SNEGSKA, per germline (reference sequence). The CDR3 spells CSARTTGRLYHGYTF. Written as DNA, the CDR3 is TGCAGTGCTAGAACGACAGGCCGACTATACCATGGCTACACCTTC.

This clonotype has a count of ten or more. This rearrangement joins TRBV7-2 to TRBJ2-1, with 7 bases that match TRBD2. Germline V lookup: CDR1 SGHTA, CDR2 FQGNSA. With V trimmed by 1 base and J by 4 bases, 1 base remained unmatched. This CDR3 spans 14 amino acids. The CDR3 is CASSLGREYNEQFF. Here the CDR3 DNA reads TGTGCCAGCAGCTTAGGGCGGGAGTACAATGAGCAGTTCTTC.